A selection of T cell receptor beta chains follows, all from one sample in a study of T cell repertoires in cytomegalovirus infection. MiXCR, run by TCRdb on the reads, gives a single entry per CDR3 protein. Counted here are about 740,000 distinct CDR3 sequences, approximately 40% occurring once; the ten biggest clones make up under 3.5%. Material: PBMCs. Every receptor here comes from a human donor in good health (CMV status not recorded). Some clones in this sample may be carry-over from other donors' samples. Each CDR3 is given with its conserved first and last residue. The order of the fields is CDR3 length, V gene, J gene, CDR3 protein.

len: 14
v_gene: TRBV20-1
j_gene: TRBJ1-5
CDR3aa: CSARDRGKNQPQHF

len: 15
v_gene: TRBV28
j_gene: TRBJ2-7
CDR3aa: CASSLRLALSYEQYF

len: 15
v_gene: TRBV19
j_gene: TRBJ2-7
CDR3aa: CASSTPGTGTYEQYF

len: 14
v_gene: TRBV20-1
j_gene: TRBJ2-7
CDR3aa: CSAHGTGDPYEQYF

len: 16
v_gene: TRBV12-3/TRBV12-4
j_gene: TRBJ2-2
CDR3aa: CASSLRTRPNTGELFF

len: 13
v_gene: TRBV28
j_gene: TRBJ1-2
CDR3aa: CASTTPPNCGYTF

len: 16
v_gene: TRBV7-8
j_gene: TRBJ2-1
CDR3aa: CASSWSSGGVYNEQFF

len: 13
v_gene: TRBV7-4
j_gene: TRBJ1-1
CDR3aa: CASSFGGGSEAFF

len: 14
v_gene: TRBV15
j_gene: TRBJ2-5
CDR3aa: CATSQGAEVETQYF

len: 15
v_gene: TRBV5-6
j_gene: TRBJ2-7
CDR3aa: CASSIPGQGAREQYF

len: 15
v_gene: TRBV7-8
j_gene: TRBJ2-1
CDR3aa: CASSEKRQVNDEQFF

len: 15
v_gene: TRBV28
j_gene: TRBJ1-4
CDR3aa: CASSPGGAKGEKLFF

len: 15
v_gene: TRBV6-5
j_gene: TRBJ2-6
CDR3aa: CASSYSTRGANVLTF

len: 14
v_gene: TRBV12-3/TRBV12-4
j_gene: TRBJ2-7
CDR3aa: CASSFRQGDHEQYF

len: 14
v_gene: TRBV2
j_gene: TRBJ2-5
CDR3aa: CASSEASRGETQYF

len: 15
v_gene: TRBV7-2
j_gene: TRBJ1-4
CDR3aa: CASSLDGRGSEKLFF

len: 13
v_gene: TRBV11-3
j_gene: TRBJ2-1
CDR3aa: CASSDGTSGEQFF

len: 15
v_gene: TRBV20-1
j_gene: TRBJ2-1
CDR3aa: CSAREYSGSDFEQFF

len: 14
v_gene: TRBV20-1
j_gene: TRBJ2-5
CDR3aa: CSATGLAEQETQYF

len: 16
v_gene: TRBV6-5
j_gene: TRBJ2-2
CDR3aa: CASSSQPITGHGELFF

len: 13
v_gene: TRBV25-1
j_gene: TRBJ2-7
CDR3aa: CASRLAGAREQYF

len: 13
v_gene: TRBV28
j_gene: TRBJ2-2
CDR3aa: CASSPQWSGELFF

len: 13
v_gene: TRBV29-1
j_gene: TRBJ2-7
CDR3aa: CSVEDSGTYEQYF

len: 12
v_gene: TRBV15
j_gene: TRBJ1-1
CDR3aa: CATSRDWTEAFF

len: 17
v_gene: TRBV10-2
j_gene: TRBJ2-2
CDR3aa: CASSDVLAGGHTGELFF

len: 17
v_gene: TRBV27
j_gene: TRBJ1-1
CDR3aa: CARRQLATVPRGTETFF

len: 16
v_gene: TRBV7-6
j_gene: TRBJ2-1
CDR3aa: CASSLDTSGPNNEQFF

len: 17
v_gene: TRBV20-1
j_gene: TRBJ2-1
CDR3aa: CSARDGGGGHSYNEQFF

len: 16
v_gene: TRBV7-8
j_gene: TRBJ2-2
CDR3aa: CASTITLAGVTGELFF

len: 14
v_gene: TRBV6-5
j_gene: TRBJ1-5
CDR3aa: CASSARQGWQPQHF

len: 16
v_gene: TRBV6-1
j_gene: TRBJ2-1
CDR3aa: CASSASTGPGGDEQFF

len: 14
v_gene: TRBV5-1
j_gene: TRBJ2-2
CDR3aa: CASSLRSRTGELFF

len: 14
v_gene: TRBV5-5
j_gene: TRBJ1-5
CDR3aa: CASSLEDGRQPQPF

len: 16
v_gene: TRBV6-5
j_gene: TRBJ2-1
CDR3aa: CASSYNGPFSYNEQFF

len: 15
v_gene: TRBV12-3/TRBV12-4
j_gene: TRBJ1-3
CDR3aa: CASSSGGGSGNTIYF